This passage covers 2 T cell receptor beta chains from one sample sequenced in a study of memory CD4+ T cells and cytomegalovirus serostatus. Single viable CD3+CD4+CD8-CD45RO+ cells were sorted as the memory CD4+ T cells. The repertoire was sequenced with immunoSEQ multiplex PCR; TCRdb's copy has only in-frame clones and lacks some. The sample contains tens of thousands of clones, 75% to 85% of which appear only once. The sample consisted of memory CD4+ T cells from blood. Every receptor here comes from an adult in good health and CMV-seronegative.

This chain connects TRBV5-6 to TRBJ1-1, with 8 bases lining up with TRBD1. V shed 4 bases, J shed 11 bases, and the junction held 19 bases outside the gene matches. The germline V gene encodes CDR1 SGHDT and CDR2 YYEEEE. The CDR3 is 16 residues long. The chain's CDR3 is CASSLRQGPRHSRAFF. CDR3 nucleotide sequence: TGTGCCAGCAGCCTCCGACAGGGGCCCCGGCATTCTCGGGCTTTCTTT.

This clone has just a few counts. CDR3 coding DNA: TGTGCCTGGAGTCAACGACAGTACGGAAACACCATATATTTT. As protein: CAWSQRQYGNTIYF. V gene TRBV30 combines with J gene TRBJ1-3; D might be TRBD1 (5 bases). Germline CDR1 GTSNPN, CDR2 SVGIG (reference sequence). Deletions cut 2 bases from V and 4 bases from J, with 12 bases between. This CDR3 is 14 amino acids long.